These T cell receptor beta chains were read from a single sample in a study of blood T cell repertoires in COVID-19. The method was immunoSEQ multiplex PCR; TCRdb's version includes in-frame clones alone and lacks a portion of them. Among more than 25,000 clones listed, more than 70% were seen once. Material: peripheral blood. The source is a woman aged 35 to 49 with active or convalescent COVID-19. Each CDR3 is given with its conserved first and last residue. Fields, in order: J gene, V gene, D gene, CDR3 protein, CDR3 DNA. D genes are given only for firm matches.

TRBJ2-1	TRBV7-6	TRBD2	CASSSLLRLAGGNLYNEQFF	TGTGCCAGCAGCTCCCTTTTGAGACTAGCGGGGGGCAACCTCTACAATGAGCAGTTCTTC
TRBJ1-1	TRBV7-3	-	CASSLNRYTEAFF	TGTGCCAGCAGCTTAAACAGGTATACTGAAGCTTTCTTT
TRBJ1-4	TRBV30	TRBD1	CAWSVDGTGHATNEKLFF	TGTGCCTGGAGTGTGGACGGGACAGGACATGCAACTAATGAAAAACTGTTTTTT
TRBJ1-2	TRBV5-1	-	CASSLDGGALDGYTF	TGCGCCAGCAGCTTGGATGGGGGGGCTCTGGATGGCTACACCTTC
TRBJ2-3	TRBV7-2	-	CASSLEGDTQYF	TGTGCCAGCAGCTTAGAGGGGGATACGCAGTATTTT
TRBJ1-2	TRBV2	TRBD1	CASAPYTPGTARYTF	TGTGCCAGTGCCCCATATACTCCCGGGACAGCCCGATACACCTTC
TRBJ1-2	TRBV6-2/TRBV6-3	-	CASSPLGHPNLGYTF	TGTGCCAGCAGCCCCCTTGGACATCCCAACCTCGGCTACACCTTC
TRBJ2-7	TRBV7-6	TRBD1	CASSFEGQGNYEQYF	TGTGCCAGCAGCTTTGAAGGACAGGGCAACTACGAGCAGTACTTC
TRBJ2-5	TRBV27	TRBD2	CASSFGLAGGEETQYF	TGTGCCAGCAGTTTCGGACTAGCGGGAGGGGAAGAGACCCAGTACTTC
TRBJ1-4	TRBV15	-	CATSRDSGGEKLFF	TGTGCCACCAGCAGAGATTCGGGGGGTGAAAAACTGTTTTTT
TRBJ1-1	TRBV4-1	-	CASSLVMTGSEAFF	TGCGCCAGCAGCCTAGTTATGACAGGCTCTGAAGCTTTCTTT
TRBJ1-2	TRBV2	TRBD1	CASRGTGSSYTF	TGTGCCAGCAGGGGGACAGGATCGAGCTACACCTTC
TRBJ1-4	TRBV5-4	-	CASSQGATNEKLFF	TGTGCCAGCAGCCAGGGCGCAACTAATGAAAAACTGTTTTTT
TRBJ1-1	TRBV5-4	-	CASSLTANTEAFF	TGTGCCAGCAGCTTGACAGCAAACACTGAAGCTTTCTTT
TRBJ2-1	TRBV5-1	-	CASNLAPITYNEQFF	TGCGCCAGCAACCTTGCACCAATAACATACAATGAGCAGTTCTTC
TRBJ1-6	TRBV7-9	TRBD1	CASSLTGGDSPLHF	TGTGCCAGCAGCCTGACAGGGGGCGATTCACCCCTCCACTTT
TRBJ2-7	TRBV6-5	-	CASSPGGGYEQYF	TGTGCCAGCAGTCCCGGCGGAGGGTACGAGCAGTACTTC
TRBJ2-7	TRBV5-6	TRBD1	CASSSGQGAYEQYF	TGTGCCAGCAGCTCGGGACAGGGGGCCTACGAGCAGTACTTC
TRBJ2-2	TRBV3-1/TRBV3-2	TRBD2	CASSQVPSAGGNTGELFF	TGTGCCAGCAGCCAAGTTCCCTCAGCGGGGGGGAACACCGGGGAGCTGTTTTTT
TRBJ2-5	TRBV6-1	-	CASSEDGRGFSLETQYF	TGTGCCAGCAGTGAAGACGGCAGGGGATTCTCGTTGGAGACCCAGTACTTC
TRBJ2-7	TRBV3-1/TRBV3-2	TRBD2	CASTPTVSGTYEQYF	TGTGCCAGCACCCCTACGGTTAGCGGGACGTACGAGCAGTACTTC
TRBJ1-6	TRBV4-3	TRBD1	CASSQVSTGEGSPLHF	TGCGCCAGCAGCCAAGTTTCCACAGGGGAAGGATCACCCCTCCACTTT
TRBJ1-1	TRBV2	-	CASSDSDRLNTEAFF	TGTGCCAGCAGTGACTCGGACAGATTGAACACTGAAGCTTTCTTT
TRBJ1-1	TRBV30	TRBD1	CAWGHGTGVSEAFF	TGTGCCTGGGGCCACGGGACAGGGGTTTCTGAAGCTTTCTTT
TRBJ1-4	TRBV10-3	TRBD1	CAISPTGGSSWVNEKLFF	TGTGCCATCAGCCCCACAGGGGGCAGCTCCTGGGTTAATGAAAAACTGTTTTTT